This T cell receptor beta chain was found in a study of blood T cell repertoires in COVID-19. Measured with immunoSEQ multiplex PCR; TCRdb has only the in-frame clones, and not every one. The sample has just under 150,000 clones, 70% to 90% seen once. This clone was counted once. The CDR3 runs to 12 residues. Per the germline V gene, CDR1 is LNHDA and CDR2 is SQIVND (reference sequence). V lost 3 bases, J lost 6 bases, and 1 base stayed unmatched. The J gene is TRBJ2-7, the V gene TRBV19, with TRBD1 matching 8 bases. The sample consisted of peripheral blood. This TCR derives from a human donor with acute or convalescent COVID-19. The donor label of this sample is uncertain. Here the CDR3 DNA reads TGTGCCAGTAGTATGACAGGGGCCGAGCAGTACTTC. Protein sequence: CASSMTGAEQYF.